Below are 12 T cell receptor beta chains sequenced from a single sample in a study of OX40 agonist ivuxolimab in advanced cancers. Clones were read by immunoSEQ multiplex PCR, and TCRdb kept only the in-frame ones, dropping some. The data contain around 60,000 clones, about 79% of them singletons. The sample consisted of CD4+ or CD8+ T cells sorted from blood, taken in a trial of the OX40 agonist ivuxolimab. Receptors were obtained from an adult with an advanced solid tumor such as melanoma, head and neck, liver or kidney cancer.

The V and J genes are TRBV5-1 and TRBJ2-7; D might be TRBD1 (6 bases). CDR1 and CDR2 from the germline V gene are SGHRS and YFSETQ. The germline V and J ends were trimmed by 2 bases and 0 bases, with 18 bases remaining between them. The CDR3 length is 17 residues. CDR3 protein: CASSLPKQGPFSYEQYF. The DNA for the CDR3 is TGCGCCAGCAGCTTACCAAAACAGGGCCCTTTCTCCTACGAGCAGTACTTC.

This rearrangement joins TRBV6-5 to TRBJ2-1; no clear D gene. V lost 6 bases and J 0 bases, leaving 12 bases between the germline ends. This CDR3 region has 15 residues. Germline CDR1 is MNHEY and CDR2 is SVGAGI. CDR3 sequence reads: CASSNRDRSYNEQFF. As DNA, the CDR3 is TGTGCCAGCAGCAATAGAGACCGCTCCTACAATGAGCAGTTCTTC.

The chain joins TRBV6-1 to TRBJ2-5; 7 positions match TRBD2. Germline CDR1 is MNHNS and CDR2 is SASEGT. CDR3 length equals 15 residues. J lost 5 bases, V lost 11 bases, and 17 bases had no gene match. For the CDR3, the DNA is TGTGCCGTCACATCCGCGGGGGTGGGTCAGGAGACCCAGTACTTC. It codes for CAVTSAGVGQETQYF.

The rearrangement uses TRBV19 and TRBJ2-2; a possible D gene is TRBD1 (6 bases). The CDR3 has 18 amino acids. V was pared by 3 bases and J by 1 base, with 18 bases between. From germline, CDR1 is LNHDA and CDR2 SQIVND (reference sequence). The CDR3 loop reads CASSIGVVGQLNTGELFF. The CDR3 DNA sequence: TGTGCCAGTAGTATTGGGGTCGTCGGACAGTTGAACACCGGGGAGCTGTTTTTT.

The V gene is TRBV27, the J gene TRBJ1-5, with a possible D match to TRBD1 (6 bases). With 6 bases removed from V and 3 bases from J, the gap between germline ends came to 12 bases. The CDR3 length is 14 residues. In germline, CDR1 is MNHEY, CDR2 SMNVEV (reference sequence). CDR3 residues: CASRFGQNNQPQHF. As DNA, the CDR3 is TGTGCCAGCAGATTCGGACAGAACAATCAGCCCCAGCATTTT.

This chain uses TRBV19 with TRBJ2-7; either TRBD1 or TRBD2 may fit D (5 bases each). The CDR3 has 16 amino acids. Trimming pared 4 bases from V and 0 bases from J, leaving 16 bases between. Germline V lookup: CDR1 LNHDA, CDR2 SQIVND (reference sequence). CDR3 sequence (DNA): TGTGCCAGTAGTACCTATGACAGTGGGGGCTCCTACGAGCAGTACTTC. This sequence encodes CASSTYDSGGSYEQYF. The variable domain in full, completed from reference TRBV19 and TRBJ2-7, reads DGGITQSPKYLFRKEGQNVTLSCEQNLNHDAMYWYRQDPGQGLRLIYYSQIVNDFQKGDIAEGYSVSREKKESFPLTVTSAQKNPTAFYLCASSTYDSGGSYEQYFGPGTRLTVT.

The chain couples TRBV4-1 to TRBJ2-5; TRBD1 or TRBD2 may be the D gene (5 bases each). This CDR3 region has 17 residues. Germline V gene sequence: CDR1 MGHRA, CDR2 YSYEKL. V was shortened by 0 bases and J by 5 bases, with 19 bases between the two germline ends. CDR3 sequence reads: CASSQDRGTARAETQYF. CDR3 coding DNA: TGCGCCAGCAGCCAAGACAGAGGGACGGCGAGGGCGGAGACCCAGTACTTC.

This clone was recorded once. This chain connects TRBV12-5 to TRBJ1-5; D call uncertain. The CDR3 totals 15 residues. Germline CDR1 LGHNT, CDR2 FRNRAP. The ends were cut back, 2 bases at V and 3 bases at J, with 11 bases in the middle. This CDR3 reads CASGLIGRPNQPQHF. CDR3 DNA: TGTGCTAGTGGTTTGATTGGACGGCCCAATCAGCCCCAGCATTTT.

The rearrangement joins TRBV11-3 to TRBJ1-1; no clear D gene. Trimming took 2 bases from V and 1 from J, leaving 5 bases between them. This CDR3 comprises 13 residues. Looked up from germline, CDR1 is SGHNT and CDR2 is YENEEA. The CDR3 bases are TGTGCCAGCAGCTTAAGCTGGAACACTGAAGCTTTCTTT. Translating gives CASSLSWNTEAFF.

V usage is TRBV5-1 and J usage is TRBJ2-1; TRBD1 agrees at 11 bases. The trim removed 7 bases at V and 7 bases at J, leaving 7 bases unmatched. Looked up from germline, CDR1 is SGHRS and CDR2 is YFSETQ. This CDR3 spans 14 amino acids. The CDR3 DNA reads TGCGCCAGCTGCCGGGACAGGGGGTTGAATGAGCAGTTCTTC. It encodes CASCRDRGLNEQFF.

This rearrangement joins TRBV19 to TRBJ1-2; 12 bases fit TRBD1. J was trimmed by 7 bases and V by 1 base; bases with no gene match: 1. This CDR3 is built from 14 residues. CDR1 and CDR2 (germline): LNHDA, SQIVND (reference sequence). Here the CDR3 reads CASSIGGQGAGYTF. The CDR3 DNA reads TGTGCCAGTAGTATAGGGGGACAGGGGGCTGGCTACACCTTC.

V is TRBV2 and J is TRBJ2-5; no reliable D call. Germline V gene sequence: CDR1 SNHLY, CDR2 FYNNEI. CDR3 length equals 10 residues. The germline V and J ends were trimmed by 1 base and 6 bases, with 0 bases remaining between them. The DNA of the CDR3 is TGTGCCAGCAGTGAAGAGACCCAGTACTTC. Translating gives CASSEETQYF.